What follows describes a single TCR beta chain. The target antigen is unknown. V was shortened by 0 bases and J by 4 bases, with 17 bases between the two germline ends. The CDR3 is 17 amino acids. CDR1 and CDR2 from the germline V gene are SGHDT and YYEEEE. The authors prepared the TCRbeta library with unique molecular identifiers. TCRdb used MiXCR to reprocess the PCR reads, holding one entry per CDR3 protein. This repertoire shows 500,000 to 600,000 distinct CDR3 sequences, about a quarter found once; its top ten account for less than 40%. The sample originates from a study of T-cell reconstitution after alpha-beta-depleted transplantation in children. Whole-study results and caveats: After transplant, high TCRbeta diversity at day 60 in some patients arose from surviving recipient T cells and thymic progenitors.

The TCR comes from a boy under two years old with Wiskott-Aldrich syndrome, due to receive a stem cell transplant. The starting material was PBMCs, obtained before TCRalphabeta/CD19-depleted stem cell transplant. The chain uses TRBV5-6 and TRBJ2-1; the D gene could be TRBD1 or TRBD2 (5 bases each). The CDR3: CASSLGFGARAYNEQFF. CDR3 coding DNA: TGTGCCAGCAGCTTGGGTTTCGGGGCCAGGGCTTACAATGAGCAGTTCTTC. The full variable domain, with the rest looked up from reference TRBV5-6 and TRBJ2-1, is DAGVTQSPTHLIKTRGQQVTLRCSPKSGHDTVSWYQQALGQGPQFIFQYYEEEERQRGNFPDRFSGHQFPNYSSELNVNALLLGDSALYLCASSLGFGARAYNEQFFGPGTRLTVL.